The 31 T cell receptor beta chains reported below all come from one sample, sequenced in a study of CD8+CD57+ T cells in acquired aplastic anemia. Patients selected for sequencing had displayed CD8+CD57+ cell expansion by flow cytometry. Profiling that covered TCR beta VDJ and CDR3 relied on genomic DNA as its template. TCRdb re-derived calls from the reads in MiXCR, one entry per CDR3 protein. The sample comprises a few hundred thousand distinct CDR3 sequences, under 50% of which are singletons, and 20% rests with the top ten. The sequencing input was sorted CD4+, CD8+, or CD8+CD57+ T cells (not recorded which) from PBMCs. These receptor sequences come from a human donor with aplastic anemia.

J is TRBJ1-6 and V is TRBV28; maybe TRBD1 (6 bases). With 10 bases removed from V and 0 bases from J, the gap between germline ends came to 22 bases. The V gene's germline CDR1 is MDHEN and CDR2 SYDVKM. The CDR3 has 18 amino acids. CDR3 protein: CAISSAGEKGSYNSPLHF. The CDR3 nucleotides read TGTGCCATCTCCTCGGCAGGGGAAAAGGGCTCCTATAATTCACCCCTCCACTTT.

V and J are TRBV5-1 and TRBJ1-1, with D perhaps matching TRBD1 (6 bases). Germline V gives CDR1 SGHRS, CDR2 YFSETQ. Trimming pared 0 bases from V and 2 bases from J, leaving 17 bases between. The CDR3 extends over 17 amino acids. The chain's CDR3 is CASSLGRTNRVNTEAFF. The CDR3 nucleotides are TGCGCCAGCAGCTTGGGCCGGACAAACAGGGTAAACACTGAAGCTTTCTTT.

This clonotype has more than one count but fewer than ten. The genes are TRBV12-5 and TRBJ2-1, with D possibly matching TRBD2 (7 bases). The CDR3 is made up of 14 amino acids. The germline V gene has CDR1 LGHNT and CDR2 FRNRAP. Trimming shortened V by 2 bases and J by 10 bases, and 15 bases separated the two germline ends. CDR3 sequence (DNA): TGTGCTAGTGGTTTGAGGGGGGGGGATGGGGAGCAGTTCTTC. Residues: CASGLRGGDGEQFF.

The chain combines TRBV19 with TRBJ1-1, with 8 positions matching TRBD1. Trimming took 9 bases from V and 0 from J; bases not matched to a gene: 9. Germline lookup yields CDR1 LNHDA and CDR2 SQIVND (reference sequence). The CDR3 loop spans 15 amino acids. CDR3: CASSRTGPMNTEAFF. The CDR3 bases are TGTGCCAGCAGTCGGACAGGGCCGATGAACACTGAAGCTTTCTTT.

DNA for the CDR3: TGTGCCAGCTCACCGACCCAATGGACAGGGCCAGCTGAAGCTTTCTTT. Encoded protein: CASSPTQWTGPAEAFF. This chain connects TRBV18 to TRBJ1-1; 8 bases match TRBD1. V was clipped by 3 bases and J by 6 bases; unmatched bases: 12. This CDR3 is built from 16 residues. Germline lookup yields CDR1 KGHSH and CDR2 LQKENI.

The chain employs TRBV11-2 and TRBJ1-2, with 12 bases fitting TRBD1. CDR1 is SGHAT and CDR2 is FQNNGV in the germline V gene. Unmatched junction bases numbered 15, after V lost 5 bases and J lost 8 bases. CDR3 length: 17 amino acids. The CDR3 DNA follows: TGTGCCAGCAGCCTAGGGACAGGGGGCCTACCGGCTAGCGGCTACACCTTC. It is translated as CASSLGTGGLPASGYTF.

The rearrangement uses TRBV19 and TRBJ2-3, with D possibly being TRBD1 (8 bases). This CDR3 contains 15 residues. The V gene lost 5 bases and the J gene lost 6 bases, with 18 bases spanning the gap. Germline values: CDR1 LNHDA, CDR2 SQIVND (reference sequence). As DNA, the CDR3 is TGTGCCAGTAGTCAACAGGGGGGGGAGCCTGATACGCAGTATTTT. It translates to CASSQQGGEPDTQYF.

This clonotype showed up many times. The chain couples TRBV6-6 to TRBJ1-6; D may be TRBD1 (6 bases). Trimming pared 6 bases from V and 10 bases from J, leaving 13 bases between. The germline gives CDR1 MNHNY, CDR2 SVGAGI (reference sequence). The CDR3 runs 13 residues. CDR3 nucleotides: TGTGCCAGCAGATCAGGGGAAGGCTCACCCCTCCACTTT. Encoded protein: CASRSGEGSPLHF.

Written as DNA, the CDR3 is TGTGCCAGCAGACAGGGGGACGAGCAGTACTTC. Its protein product is CASRQGDEQYF. The chain links TRBV6-1 to TRBJ2-7, with 8 nucleotides matching TRBD1. CDR1 is MNHNS and CDR2 is SASEGT in the germline V gene. The CDR3 contains 11 residues. V was clipped by 6 bases and J by 5 bases; unmatched bases: 0.

Details on this clonotype: At one end the junction does not follow the germline gene, possibly because of a read error. The chain couples TRBV6-5 to TRBJ2-7; maybe TRBD1 (6 bases). Germline V CDR1 and CDR2: MNHEY, SVGAGI. This CDR3 is 13 amino acids long. CDR3: CAGSYRRGYEQYF. CDR3 in DNA: TGTGCCGGCAGTTACCGCAGGGGCTACGAGCAGTACTTC.

This clonotype appeared many times. The chain couples TRBV20-1 to TRBJ2-5; 7 nucleotides agree with TRBD2. Germline V CDR1 and CDR2: DFQATT, SNEGSKA (reference sequence). The V and J ends lost 4 bases and 1 base, in that order; junction bases with no gene match: 3. The CDR3 extends over 13 amino acids. The CDR3 bases are TGCAGTGCTACCGGGGGGACCCAAGAGACCCAGTACTTC. This translates into CSATGGTQETQYF.

Many counts were recorded for this clonotype. The chain employs TRBV7-9 and TRBJ1-6; no firm D call. CDR3 size: 14 residues. Germline V CDR1 and CDR2: SEHNR, FQNEAQ (reference sequence). V was pared by 5 bases and J by 9 bases, with 14 bases between. The CDR3 DNA reads as TGTGCCAGCAGCGCTGACATGTTAGGTTCACCCCTCCACTTT. Amino acids: CASSADMLGSPLHF.

In this sample, this clonotype turned up a few times. At one end the junction does not follow the germline gene, possibly because of a read error. This chain joins TRBV7-9 and TRBJ1-3; D perhaps matches TRBD1 (5 bases). Per the germline V gene, CDR1 is SEHNR and CDR2 is FQNEAQ (reference sequence). This CDR3 contains 15 residues. The CDR3 DNA sequence: TGTGCCAGCAGCTTGTGGGGCAGGTCCGGAAGCACCATATATTTT. This codes for CASSLWGRSGSTIYF.

The chain recombines TRBV12-3 or TRBV12-4 with TRBJ1-6; 8 bases fit TRBD1. Trimming took 2 bases from V and 11 from J; bases not matched to a gene: 5. There are 14 residues in the CDR3. DNA for the CDR3: TGTGCCAGCAGTTTACTCAGGGGGCAGGCACCCCTCCACTTT. Translating it yields CASSLLRGQAPLHF.

The chain combines TRBV27 with TRBJ1-5; D is ambiguous. Germline-derived CDR1 and CDR2 are MNHEY and SMNVEV (reference sequence). This CDR3 contains 16 residues. V gave up 5 bases and J gave up 4 bases, with 18 bases separating them. The CDR3 region has the DNA TGTGCCAGCAGTCCCAGGACGGATAGTTGGAATCAGCCCCAGCATTTT. Its translation is CASSPRTDSWNQPQHF.

The chain couples TRBV20-1 to TRBJ2-7, with D uncertain. CDR1 and CDR2 (germline): DFQATT, SNEGSKA (reference sequence). The CDR3 spans 13 residues. V shed 5 bases and J shed 4 bases, with 15 bases lying between them. The CDR3 region has the DNA TGCAGTGCTGTCTACCCGGACGAGTACGAGCAGTACTTC. Its translation is CSAVYPDEYEQYF.

This clonotype has at least ten counts. The V gene is TRBV4-2, the J gene TRBJ1-1; possibly TRBD1 for D (5 bases). Between the trimmed V and J ends, which lost 0 bases and 1 base, there was a span of 9 bases. From germline, CDR1 is LGHNA and CDR2 YNFKEQ. The length of the CDR3 is 15 residues. CDR3 residues: CASSQDPGTNTEAFF. CDR3 sequence (DNA): TGTGCCAGCAGCCAAGATCCAGGGACGAACACTGAAGCTTTCTTT.

The chain recombines TRBV6-1 with TRBJ2-3; D tentatively fits TRBD1 or TRBD2 (6 bases each). This CDR3 has 16 amino acids. Looked up from germline, CDR1 is MNHNS and CDR2 is SASEGT. V gave up 2 bases and J gave up 0 bases, with 12 bases separating them. The DNA for the CDR3 is TGTGCCAGCAGTGAATCATCGGGGGCTAGCACAGATACGCAGTATTTT. It translates to CASSESSGASTDTQYF.

In its sample, this clonotype was seen a few times. Given a much more abundant clone one base away, this may be a read error. The chain has TRBV5-1 and TRBJ2-7; possibly TRBD1 for D (6 bases). Trimming cost V 4 bases and J 5 bases, with 19 bases left between them. The CDR3 is made up of 15 amino acids. Germline V gene lookup returns CDR1 SGHRS and CDR2 YFSETQ. DNA for the CDR3: TGCGCCAGCAGCACTTCTAGGGGGTCCGAGAACGAGCAGTACTTC. It codes for CASSTSRGSENEQYF.

Turning to this clonotype: One end of the junction does not line up with germline, which may come from a read error. The J gene is TRBJ1-3, the V gene TRBV13; D is undetermined. This CDR3 spans 12 amino acids. Germline assignment: CDR1 PRHDT and CDR2 FYEKMQ (reference sequence). The CDR3 reads CASSLAENTIYF. DNA of the CDR3: TGCGCCAGCAGCTTAGCGGAAAACACCATATATTTT.

This sequence joins TRBV20-1 and TRBJ2-1; 8 bases are shared with TRBD2. The V gene's germline CDR1 is DFQATT and CDR2 SNEGSKA (reference sequence). The CDR3 contains 15 residues. Trimming removed 3 bases from V and 0 bases from J; junction bases left unmatched: 4. The CDR3 coding sequence is TGCAGTGCTAGGTCGGGAGGGGCCTCCTACAATGAGCAGTTCTTC. Amino acid sequence: CSARSGGASYNEQFF.

This clonotype has a count of ten or more. V is TRBV6-5 and J is TRBJ1-2; no clear D gene. The germline V and J ends were trimmed by 10 bases and 8 bases, with 14 bases remaining between them. There are 11 residues in the CDR3. Germline values: CDR1 MNHEY, CDR2 SVGAGI. The CDR3: CATVRATGYTF. The CDR3 nucleotides are TGTGCCACGGTCCGGGCGACGGGCTACACCTTC.

The V gene is TRBV5-1, the J gene TRBJ1-3, with TRBD1 as a possible D gene (6 bases). Trimming cost V 4 bases and J 12 bases, with 29 bases left between them. Per the germline V gene, CDR1 is SGHRS and CDR2 is YFSETQ. This CDR3 has 17 amino acids. The CDR3 coding sequence is TGCGCCAGCAGCACCGATCCAACAGGGAGGGTCAGCCCCAGCATATATTTT. As protein: CASSTDPTGRVSPSIYF.

The CDR3, as DNA: TGTGCCAGTTCCGTGGGGGGCTATGAGCAGTTCTTC. It specifies CASSVGGYEQFF. The genes are TRBV19 and TRBJ2-1; possibly TRBD1 or TRBD2 for D (6 bases each). With 8 bases removed from V and 8 bases from J, the gap between germline ends came to 13 bases. Germline CDR1 reads LNHDA; CDR2 reads SQIVND (reference sequence). This CDR3 has 12 residues.

Turning to this clonotype: The CDR3 does not close with the conserved phenylalanine or tryptophan, likely indicating a read error. No DNA is shown, since the ends of the CDR3 on it are uncertain; the CDR3 is the one TCRdb lists. V usage is TRBV7-8 and J usage is TRBJ2-2. CDR1 and CDR2 (germline): SGHVS, FQNEAQ. Termini included, the CDR3 measures 14 amino acids. CDR3 region: CASSLQANTGELFS.

This clonotype was counted at least ten times. The rearrangement joins TRBV4-1 to TRBJ2-5, with 8 bases aligning to TRBD1. Germline CDR1 is MGHRA and CDR2 is YSYEKL. With 1 base clipped from V and 2 bases from J, the junction kept 9 bases outside the gene matches. This CDR3 contains 17 residues. CDR3: CASSQGNFGQGQETQYF. The DNA for the CDR3 is TGCGCCAGCAGCCAAGGGAACTTCGGACAGGGTCAAGAGACCCAGTACTTC.

This clonotype was seen many times. The rearrangement links TRBV7-9 to TRBJ2-2, with 10 nucleotides matching TRBD2. CDR1 SEHNR and CDR2 FQNEAQ come from the germline V gene (reference sequence). This CDR3 region has 16 residues. V dropped 5 bases and J dropped 4; count of bases not matched to a gene: 7. The CDR3 is CASSISSGGGTGELFF. As DNA, the CDR3 is TGTGCCAGCAGCATCTCTAGCGGGGGCGGCACCGGGGAGCTGTTTTTT.

This clonotype was counted many times. J is TRBJ1-1 and V is TRBV19; TRBD1 is a possible D gene (5 bases). This CDR3 contains 13 residues. V was shortened by 9 bases and J by 7 bases, with 18 bases between the two germline ends. From germline, CDR1 is LNHDA and CDR2 SQIVND (reference sequence). As DNA, the CDR3 is TGTGCCAGCAACCCGGGACCCCGGAATGAAGCTTTCTTT. It yields the protein CASNPGPRNEAFF.

The chain combines TRBV20-1 with TRBJ2-3; 9 bases are shared with TRBD2. With V trimmed by 2 bases and J by 6 bases, 9 bases remained unmatched. The CDR3 runs 15 residues. Germline CDR1 DFQATT, CDR2 SNEGSKA (reference sequence). The DNA of the CDR3 is TGCAGTGCTAGAAACCCGGGACTAGCAACGGATACGCAGTATTTT. Protein sequence: CSARNPGLATDTQYF.

V gene TRBV29-1 combines with J gene TRBJ1-2; the match to TRBD1 covers 10 bases. Per the germline V gene, CDR1 is SQVTM and CDR2 is ANQGSEA. Trimming removed 3 bases from V and 7 bases from J; junction bases left unmatched: 8. CDR3 length equals 14 residues. The CDR3 sequence: CSVDTGQGVSGYTF. The DNA for the CDR3 is TGCAGCGTTGACACCGGACAGGGGGTCAGTGGCTACACCTTC.

The rearrangement uses TRBV20-1 and TRBJ2-1, with 8 nucleotides matching TRBD2. The CDR3 has 14 amino acids. V gave up 1 base and J gave up 4 bases; unmatched junction bases: 3. The germline gives CDR1 DFQATT, CDR2 SNEGSKA (reference sequence). The CDR3 loop reads CSARALAGYNEQFF. The CDR3 nucleotides are TGCAGTGCTAGAGCATTAGCGGGATACAATGAGCAGTTCTTC.